This T cell receptor (beta chain) was found in a study of cytomegalovirus exposure and HLA in healthy donors. Remarks on this clone: Its antigen is unknown.

J lost 1 base, V lost 5 bases, and 5 bases had no gene match. CDR1 and CDR2 (germline): SNHLY, FYNNEI. This CDR3 has 15 amino acids. Regarding the study as a whole: The study listed 164 cytomegalovirus-associated TCR beta chains. Highly shared sequence variants in one cluster were likely a sequencing artifact. After further analysis at a later stage, around 17,000 TCR beta sequences were associated with HLA alleles at 0.05 false discovery rate.

Vbeta (60) and Jbeta (13) primers were used in the PCR. Assay: immunoSEQ multiplex PCR; the TCRdb copy retains only in-frame clones and omits some. The table lists some 150,000 clones, under 85% of them singletons. This sequence originates from a woman between 35 and 50 years old in good health and CMV-seropositive. The chain couples TRBV2 to TRBJ2-5; 9 bases are shared with TRBD2. The sequencing sample was made of PBMCs. DNA of the CDR3: TGTGCCAGCAGTCGAGTAGCGGGGGCCCAAGAGACCCAGTACTTC. It specifies CASSRVAGAQETQYF.